The text below deals with one TCR beta chain. Its antigen remains unidentified. V lost 5 bases to trimming and J lost 2 bases, with 10 bases between them. The germline CDR1 and CDR2 sequences are LNHDA and SQIVND (reference sequence). CDR3 length: 14 amino acids. This sample is part of a study of lymphopenia after photon versus proton radiotherapy. Study-wide results and caveats: Oligoclonal CD8+ Temra expansion after nadir drove photon patients' diversity drop. Photon-treated patients lost naive T cells and TCR diversity; proton-treated stayed stable.

Using immunoSEQ multiplex PCR, the repertoire was profiled, and TCRdb retains in-frame clones only, with some absent. Found here are 35,000 to 50,000 clones, approximately 83% of them singletons; the top ten hold 24%. This rearrangement joins TRBV19 to TRBJ1-3; TRBD1 is a possible D gene (6 bases). Sequenced material: peripheral blood, taken from a patient treated with proton-based radiotherapy. The source is an older woman with pancreatic cancer. In DNA form, the CDR3 reads TGTGCCAGTAGTGCTCGGGGGCCTGGAAACACCATATATTTT. Translation: CASSARGPGNTIYF.